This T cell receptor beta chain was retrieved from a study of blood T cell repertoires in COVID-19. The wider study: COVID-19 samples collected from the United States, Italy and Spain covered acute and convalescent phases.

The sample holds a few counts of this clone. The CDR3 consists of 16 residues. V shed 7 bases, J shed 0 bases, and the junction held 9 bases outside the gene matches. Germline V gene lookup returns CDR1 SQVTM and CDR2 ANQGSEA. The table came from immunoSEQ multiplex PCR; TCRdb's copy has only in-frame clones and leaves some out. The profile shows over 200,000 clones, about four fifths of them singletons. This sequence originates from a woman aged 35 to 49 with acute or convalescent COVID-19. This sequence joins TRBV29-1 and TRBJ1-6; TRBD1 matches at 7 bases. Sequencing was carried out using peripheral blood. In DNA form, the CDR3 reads TGCAGCGACGAGTCGGGGGACAGCTCCTATAATTCACCCCTCCACTTT. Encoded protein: CSDESGDSSYNSPLHF.